The 22 T cell receptor beta chains below were found in one sample sequenced in a study of blood T cells in healthy people across ages. Next came a second PCR, run for about 6 to 12 cycles, which used a sample-barcoded 5' primer along with a J-beta primer mix. TCRdb reanalysed the 5' RACE reads using MiXCR and keeps one entry per CDR3 protein. Among about 620,000 distinct CDR3 sequences listed, 20% to 25% were seen once. Sequences were obtained from blood. These receptors were obtained from a man aged 65 to 79 in good health.

The J gene is TRBJ2-7, the V gene TRBV4-2; 7 nucleotides line up with TRBD1. Germline loops: CDR1 LGHNA, CDR2 YNFKEQ. The CDR3 totals 15 residues. The V segment lost 1 base and the J segment 6 bases; nucleotides outside the gene matches: 9. The CDR3 is CASSQAGQVVAEQYF. The CDR3, as DNA: TGTGCCAGCAGCCAAGCCGGACAGGTCGTCGCCGAGCAGTACTTC.

The rearrangement joins TRBV24-1 to TRBJ2-2, with 9 nucleotides matching TRBD2. Trimming cost V 3 bases and J 4 bases; bases outside gene matches: 11. Germline CDR1 KGHDR, CDR2 SFDVKD. The CDR3 runs to 18 residues. In DNA, the CDR3 is TGTGCCACCAGTGATGATAATGCGGGAGGGCCAAGCACCGGGGAGCTGTTTTTT. This encodes CATSDDNAGGPSTGELFF.

The chain uses TRBV28 and TRBJ2-7; 8 bases align to TRBD1. V shed 4 bases, J shed 2 bases, and the junction held 19 bases outside the gene matches. Germline V CDR1 and CDR2: MDHEN, SYDVKM. The CDR3 loop spans 19 amino acids. CDR3 residues: CASSYPGQGRSGTPYEQYF. CDR3 bases: TGTGCCAGCAGTTACCCCGGACAGGGTAGAAGTGGAACCCCCTACGAGCAGTACTTC. The full variable domain, in which reference TRBV28 and TRBJ2-7 provide the parts outside the CDR3, is DVKVTQSSRYLVKRTGEKVFLECVQDMDHENMFWYRQDPGLGLRLIYFSYDVKMKEKGDIPEGYSVSREKKERFSLILESASTNQTSMYLCASSYPGQGRSGTPYEQYFGPGTRLTVT.

The chain employs TRBV5-5 and TRBJ2-3, with a possible D match to TRBD1 (6 bases). CDR3 length equals 15 residues. CDR1 and CDR2 (germline): SGHKS, YYEKEE (reference sequence). V gave up 7 bases and J gave up 7 bases, with 22 bases separating them. CDR3 coding DNA: TGTGCCAGCGCTCCCCAGGCAGGGGCGCAAAATACGCAGTATTTT. It specifies CASAPQAGAQNTQYF.

This rearrangement joins TRBV10-2 to TRBJ1-2; possibly TRBD1 for D (5 bases). V lost 5 bases and J 4 bases, leaving 11 bases between the germline ends. The germline CDR1 and CDR2 sequences are WSHSY and SAAADI. The CDR3 sequence is 13 residues long. As DNA, the CDR3 is TGCGCCAGCAGTCGGGACGACAGCTATGGCTACACCTTC. This codes for CASSRDDSYGYTF.

Points on this clonotype: A single base separates this from a much larger clone, so it may be a read error. The V and J genes are TRBV7-2 and TRBJ2-5, with D maybe TRBD2 (5 bases). CDR1 SGHTA and CDR2 FQGNSA come from the germline V gene. This CDR3 has 14 amino acids. With 8 bases removed from V and 5 bases from J, the gap between germline ends came to 18 bases. CDR3 region: CASSYRVGAETQYF. CDR3 sequence (DNA): TGTGCCAGCTCCTACAGAGTGGGAGCGGAGACCCAGTACTTC.

This clonotype has more than one count but fewer than ten. The chain couples TRBV12-5 to TRBJ2-1; 10 bases align to TRBD1. The CDR3 loop spans 17 amino acids. Germline V gives CDR1 LGHNT, CDR2 FRNRAP. The V gene end was trimmed by 1 base and the J gene end by 2 bases; junction bases not matched to a gene: 5. This chain's CDR3 is CASGLARTGGTYNEQFF. In nucleotides, the CDR3 is TGTGCTAGTGGTTTGGCTCGGACAGGGGGAACCTACAATGAGCAGTTCTTC.

This clonotype came up many times. This chain uses TRBV6-5 with TRBJ2-5; D is undetermined. Germline values: CDR1 MNHEY, CDR2 SVGAGI. The CDR3 loop spans 12 amino acids. Deletions cut 5 bases from V and 5 bases from J, with 9 bases between. CDR3 DNA: TGTGCCAGCAGTGGCTTAGGGGAGACCCAGTACTTC. It is translated as CASSGLGETQYF.

At least ten counts were recorded for this clonotype. CDR3 in DNA: TGTGCCAGCAGTTATCACAATGGGGCCAACGTCCTGACTTTC. Translating gives CASSYHNGANVLTF. The chain recombines TRBV6-5 with TRBJ2-6; D remains ambiguous. This CDR3 has 14 residues. The V gene's germline CDR1 is MNHEY and CDR2 SVGAGI. Between the trimmed V and J ends, which lost 3 bases and 3 bases, there was a span of 6 bases.

This clonotype turned up a few times. The chain's CDR3 is CASSSYDLETQYF. The CDR3 DNA follows: TGTGCCAGCAGTTCGTATGACTTGGAGACCCAGTACTTC. V gene TRBV5-5 combines with J gene TRBJ2-5; D gene ambiguous. V was trimmed by 5 bases and J by 5 bases, leaving 13 bases between them. Germline CDR1 reads SGHKS; CDR2 reads YYEKEE (reference sequence). This CDR3 region has 13 residues.

This clonotype was recorded many times. CDR3 residues: CASSPQGRAGELFF. The CDR3 DNA sequence: TGTGCCAGCAGCCCTCAGGGGCGGGCCGGGGAGCTGTTTTTT. J is TRBJ2-2 and V is TRBV28; D perhaps matches TRBD1 (6 bases). Trimming left V 6 bases short and J 6 bases short, with 14 bases between. This CDR3 region has 14 residues. Germline values: CDR1 MDHEN, CDR2 SYDVKM. The variable domain in full, with the rest retrieved from reference TRBV28 and TRBJ2-2, is DVKVTQSSRYLVKRTGEKVFLECVQDMDHENMFWYRQDPGLGLRLIYFSYDVKMKEKGDIPEGYSVSREKKERFSLILESASTNQTSMYLCASSPQGRAGELFFGEGSRLTVL.

There are a few counts of this clonotype. The gene calls are TRBV25-1 and TRBJ2-1; the match to TRBD1 covers 9 bases. Germline V gene sequence: CDR1 MGHDK, CDR2 SYGVNS. The J segment lost 2 bases and the V segment lost 1 base, leaving 9 bases of the junction unmatched. CDR3 length: 18 residues. In DNA, the CDR3 is TGTGCCAGCAGTGAATCGGGGCAAACAGGGGGCGCCTACAATGAGCAGTTCTTC. This encodes CASSESGQTGGAYNEQFF. The entire variable domain, with the rest obtained from reference TRBV25-1 and TRBJ2-1, is as follows: EADIYQTPRYLVIGTGKKITLECSQTMGHDKMYWYQQDPGMELHLIHYSYGVNSTEKGDLSSESTVSRIRTEHFPLTLESARPSHTSQYLCASSESGQTGGAYNEQFFGPGTRLTVL.

The chain links TRBV20-1 to TRBJ2-5, with 10 bases aligning to TRBD1. CDR3 length: 14 residues. V was pared by 5 bases and J by 2 bases, with 5 bases of the junction left unmatched. In germline, CDR1 is DFQATT, CDR2 SNEGSKA (reference sequence). The CDR3 loop is CSAADRGRQETQYF. The CDR3, as DNA: TGCAGTGCTGCGGACAGGGGGAGACAAGAGACCCAGTACTTC.

This chain joins TRBV6-1 and TRBJ2-1; D is uncertain. Trimming shortened V by 4 bases and J by 1 base, and 11 bases separated the two germline ends. In germline, CDR1 is MNHNS, CDR2 SASEGT. This CDR3 contains 15 residues. The CDR3: CASSVTTPSYNEQFF. In DNA form, the CDR3 reads TGTGCCAGCAGTGTGACGACGCCGTCCTACAATGAGCAGTTCTTC.

This clonotype was observed at least ten times. This sequence joins TRBV5-5 and TRBJ2-7; no reliable D call. Germline lookup yields CDR1 SGHKS and CDR2 YYEKEE (reference sequence). The CDR3 contains 14 residues. The V end lost 0 bases, the J end lost 0 bases, and 7 bases lay between the germline ends. This chain's CDR3 is CASSLAVLSYEQYF. In DNA, the CDR3 is TGTGCCAGCAGCTTGGCGGTTCTCTCCTACGAGCAGTACTTC.

A few counts support this clonotype. The chain combines TRBV20-1 with TRBJ1-4, with D tentatively TRBD1 (6 bases). Germline CDR1 reads DFQATT; CDR2 reads SNEGSKA (reference sequence). The CDR3 has 13 amino acids. Trimming took off 6 bases at V and 8 bases at J, with 16 bases between the two ends. The CDR3, as DNA: TGCAGTGCCCCCTACAGGGCCGGGGAAAAACTGTTTTTT. The encoded protein is CSAPYRAGEKLFF.

V gene TRBV29-1 combines with J gene TRBJ2-2; D possibly uses TRBD1 or TRBD2 (5 bases each). CDR1 and CDR2 from the germline V gene are SQVTM and ANQGSEA. V lost 4 bases to trimming and J lost 3 bases, with 21 bases between them. The CDR3 contains 17 residues. This chain's CDR3 is CSVGSGKTSGYTGELFF. In nucleotides, the CDR3 is TGCAGCGTTGGGTCAGGGAAAACGAGCGGCTACACCGGGGAGCTGTTTTTT.

This clonotype was recorded many times. The chain recombines TRBV20-1 with TRBJ2-7; TRBD2 matches 10 bases. The length of the CDR3 is 16 residues. V was pared by 6 bases and J by 6 bases, with 17 bases of the junction left unmatched. The germline CDR1 and CDR2 sequences are DFQATT and SNEGSKA (reference sequence). The CDR3 nucleotides read TGCAGTGCCGCAGGTCAGGCTAGCGGGAGAACGGGCGAGCAGTACTTC. It codes for CSAAGQASGRTGEQYF.

The V gene is TRBV11-1, the J gene TRBJ1-1; no reliable D call. The CDR3 has 12 amino acids. Germline CDR1 reads SGHAT; CDR2 reads FQDESV (reference sequence). V gave up 5 bases and J gave up 7 bases, with 11 bases separating them. CDR3 sequence (DNA): TGTGCCAGCAGCCCCCGGCGCCATGAAGCTTTCTTT. The encoded protein is CASSPRRHEAFF.

This clonotype was picked up a small number of times. This sequence joins TRBV6-5 and TRBJ2-3, with D perhaps matching TRBD1 or TRBD2 (7 bases each). Germline V gives CDR1 MNHEY, CDR2 SVGAGI. The CDR3 contains 15 residues. V gave up 4 bases and J gave up 5 bases, with 16 bases separating them. CDR3: CASSSAGGVGDTQYF. For the CDR3, the DNA is TGTGCCAGCAGTTCGGCAGGGGGGGTCGGAGATACGCAGTATTTT.

The chain recombines TRBV3-1 with TRBJ2-4, with 8 bases aligning to TRBD2. This CDR3 region has 16 residues. The V and J ends lost 2 bases and 6 bases, in that order; junction bases with no gene match: 9. Germline V gene sequence: CDR1 LGHDT, CDR2 YNNKEL (reference sequence). CDR3 bases: TGTGCCAGCAGCCAACTAGCGGGCACGCCCCGAAACATTCAGTACTTC. It specifies CASSQLAGTPRNIQYF.

The V and J genes are TRBV12-5 and TRBJ2-3; D possibly corresponds to TRBD1 (6 bases). V lost 4 bases and J 4 bases, leaving 12 bases between the germline ends. CDR3 length: 14 amino acids. In germline, CDR1 is LGHNT, CDR2 FRNRAP. The CDR3 protein is CASGSGTYADTQYF. The CDR3 nucleotides read TGTGCTAGTGGTTCCGGGACATATGCAGATACGCAGTATTTT.